These T cell receptor beta chains were read from a single sample in a study of cytomegalovirus exposure and HLA in healthy donors. Here immunoSEQ multiplex PCR was the method, and the copy in TCRdb shows in-frame clones only, minus some. This sample yields 150,000 to 200,000 clones, of which around four fifths are seen a single time; roughly 10% belongs to the top ten. The specimen was PBMCs. These receptors all come from a man aged 18 to 30 in good health and CMV-seropositive. Each CDR3 is given with its conserved first and last residue. D genes are given only for firm matches. The listing skips clone size in some rows; elsewhere it reads once, few, many or a size class.

D gene | J gene | CDR3 length | clone size | V gene | CDR3 DNA | CDR3 protein
- | TRBJ1-1 | 13 | - | TRBV10-3 | TGTGCCATCAGTGAGTCGATGGGTAGAGGGGCTTTCTTT | CAISESMGRGAFF
- | TRBJ2-3 | 17 | - | TRBV9 | TGTGCCAGCAGCCCTCGTCTAGGACAGCAGGCCACAGATACGCAGTATTTT | CASSPRLGQQATDTQYF
- | TRBJ2-1 | 15 | - | TRBV9 | TGTGCCAGCAGCGTATCTGGGCGCGCCTACAATGAGCAGTTCTTC | CASSVSGRAYNEQFF
TRBD1 | TRBJ1-1 | 12 | - | TRBV6-1 | TGTGCCAGCGGACAGGGAATTACTGAAGCTTTCTTT | CASGQGITEAFF
TRBD2 | TRBJ2-7 | 15 | - | TRBV15 | TGTGCCACCAGCAGAGATCCGGGAGGGGTCCGCGAGCAGTACTTC | CATSRDPGGVREQYF
TRBD1 | TRBJ2-7 | 13 | - | TRBV7-9 | TGTGCCAGCAGCTTAAGACAGGGACGCGAGCAGTACTTC | CASSLRQGREQYF
- | TRBJ2-3 | 16 | - | TRBV10-3 | TGTGCCATCAGTGAACTCCCCTCTCAACGCACAGATACGCAGTATTTT | CAISELPSQRTDTQYF
TRBD1 | TRBJ2-1 | 13 | - | TRBV11-2 | TGTGCCAGCAGCTTGACAGGGGGCGATGAGCAGTTCTTC | CASSLTGGDEQFF
- | TRBJ1-5 | 16 | few | TRBV4-1 | TGCGCCAGCAGCCACGGGAGGGACACCAATAATCAGCCCCAGCATTTT | CASSHGRDTNNQPQHF
TRBD2 | TRBJ2-1 | 18 | - | TRBV29-1 | TGCAGCGTTGATAGGGTAGCGGGAGTAATATCGGGCTACAATGAGCAGTTCTTC | CSVDRVAGVISGYNEQFF
- | TRBJ2-2 | 12 | - | TRBV6-5 | TGTGCCAGCAGTTACTCGTACGGGGAGCTGTTTTTT | CASSYSYGELFF
- | TRBJ2-3 | 14 | - | TRBV7-2 | TGTGCCAGCAGCTTATCTACTAGCACAGATACGCAGTATTTT | CASSLSTSTDTQYF
TRBD2 | TRBJ2-5 | 14 | - | TRBV4-2 | TGTGCCAGCAGCCCCCTTCGCGGGGAGGGGACCCAGTACTTC | CASSPLRGEGTQYF
TRBD1 | TRBJ1-2 | 15 | - | TRBV10-3 | TGTGCCATCAGTGCAATGACAGGGGGCAGCTATGGCTACACCTTC | CAISAMTGGSYGYTF
- | TRBJ2-3 | 14 | - | TRBV4-1 | TGCGCCAGCAGCCCGCTCGGACACACAGATACGCAGTATTTT | CASSPLGHTDTQYF
TRBD1 | TRBJ2-2 | 16 | - | TRBV7-9 | TGTGCCAGCAGCTTAGCGACAGGGGGCGCGGTCGGGGAGCTGTTTTTT | CASSLATGGAVGELFF
- | TRBJ2-5 | 15 | few | TRBV29-1 | TGCAGCGTTGAAGTCAGGGGGGACAGACAAGAGACCCAGTACTTC | CSVEVRGDRQETQYF
- | TRBJ2-2 | 14 | - | TRBV9 | TGTGCCAGCAGCTCGCGTAGTGACACCGGGGAGCTGTTTTTT | CASSSRSDTGELFF
- | TRBJ2-7 | 14 | - | TRBV2 | TGTGCCAGCAGTGAAAGCGGTATCCCCTACGAGCAGTACTTC | CASSESGIPYEQYF
- | TRBJ2-2 | 15 | - | TRBV6-5 | TGTGCCAGCAGTTACCAGACTAGTGGGGCCGGGGAGCTGTTTTTT | CASSYQTSGAGELFF
TRBD1 | TRBJ1-2 | 13 | - | TRBV5-5 | TGTGCCAGCAGCGACCCAGGGGGCTATGGCTACACCTTC | CASSDPGGYGYTF
TRBD1 | TRBJ1-1 | 17 | - | TRBV2 | TGTGCCAGCAACAAACAGGGGGCGAAATTCGGCGAAACTGAAGCTTTCTTT | CASNKQGAKFGETEAFF
TRBD1 | TRBJ1-1 | 11 | - | TRBV6-5 | TGTGCCAGCAGCTCAGGGGGGGAAGCTTTCTTT | CASSSGGEAFF
TRBD1 | TRBJ2-3 | 12 | - | TRBV7-9 | TGTGCCAGCAGCGAAGACAGGGGGGAGGAGTATTTT | CASSEDRGEEYF
- | TRBJ2-7 | 16 | - | TRBV5-6 | TGTGCCAGCAGCTTGGGTAGCGACGGGGATCCCTACGAGCAGTACTTC | CASSLGSDGDPYEQYF
- | TRBJ1-5 | 16 | - | TRBV7-8 | TGTGCCAGCAGCTTAAGCAGGGGTGGTGGCAATCAGCCCCAGCATTTT | CASSLSRGGGNQPQHF
TRBD1 | TRBJ2-7 | 13 | - | TRBV6-5 | TGTGCCAGCAGTTCCAGGACAGGGGCCGAGCAGTACTTC | CASSSRTGAEQYF
TRBD2 | TRBJ2-7 | 15 | - | TRBV6-1 | TGTGCCAGCAGTCTCCGGCCCGGGGGGGCCTACGAGCAGTACTTC | CASSLRPGGAYEQYF
- | TRBJ2-3 | 13 | - | TRBV5-4 | TGTGCCAGCAGCCCGCGTAGTCTAGATACGCAGTATTTT | CASSPRSLDTQYF
- | TRBJ2-7 | 15 | - | TRBV30 | TGTGCCTGGAGTGTAATTTGGAGGAACTCCTACGAGCAGTACTTC | CAWSVIWRNSYEQYF
- | TRBJ1-1 | 12 | - | TRBV5-1 | TGCGCCAGCAGCGGTAACAGGGATGAAGCTTTCTTT | CASSGNRDEAFF
- | TRBJ1-1 | 13 | - | TRBV28 | TGTGCCAGCAGTGTACAGGAAAACACTGAAGCTTTCTTT | CASSVQENTEAFF
- | TRBJ2-7 | 13 | - | TRBV6-5 | TGTGCCAGCGGTCGTACAGCCCGTTACGAGCAGTACTTC | CASGRTARYEQYF